This T cell receptor beta chain was recovered during a study of CD8 T cells in Susac syndrome. In the case of this clonotype: The antigen remains undetermined.

The RNA input was roughly 0.45 to 1 ug, and it was reverse transcribed with random hexamers. Amplification of TCR beta CDR3 spanned 54 Vbeta and 13 Jbeta via immunoSEQ multiplex PCR. From the immunoSEQ multiplex PCR reads, TCRdb called clonotypes with MiXCR, one entry per CDR3 protein. The data show about 200,000 distinct CDR3 sequences, with 80% to 95% seen just once and roughly 0.13% held by the top ten. General observations from the study: Individuals included in the TCR sequencing and HLA analysis were acknowledged by the study to be relatively few in number.

The CDR3 totals 15 residues. CDR1 and CDR2 (germline): MNHEY, SMNVEV (reference sequence). V was cut by 2 bases and J by 2 bases, with 13 bases left in between. Sequencing was performed on CD8+ T cells from PBMCs. The V gene is TRBV27, the J gene TRBJ2-7, with a weak D call TRBD1 (6 bases). The receptor's source is a human donor with multiple sclerosis. Here the CDR3 DNA reads TGTGCCAGCAGTTTAAGGGTACAGGGCCCCTACGAGCAGTACTTC. Protein: CASSLRVQGPYEQYF.